These 15 T cell receptor beta chains came from one sample sequenced in a study of T cell changes during pregnancy in multiple sclerosis. The data were produced by immunoSEQ multiplex PCR, yet TCRdb's version contains in-frame clones alone and is incomplete. The sample lists about 110,000 clones, about 90% occurring once. Here the sequenced sample was peripheral blood, taken before pregnancy. These receptors all stem from a female donor with multiple sclerosis, enrolled in a pregnancy study.

This chain connects TRBV28 to TRBJ2-1; TRBD2 agrees at 7 bases. The germline V gene encodes CDR1 MDHEN and CDR2 SYDVKM. This CDR3 spans 13 amino acids. The ends lost 6 bases at V and 9 bases at J; junction bases unmatched: 8. The CDR3 region has the DNA TGTGCCAGCAGGGATAAGAGCGGGATTGAGCAGTTCTTC. This translates into CASRDKSGIEQFF.

The rearrangement links TRBV25-1 to TRBJ1-3; D is ambiguous. Germline-derived CDR1 and CDR2 are MGHDK and SYGVNS. The CDR3 consists of 17 residues. Trimming took off 7 bases at V and 1 base at J, with 20 bases between the two ends. The CDR3 DNA reads TGTGCCAGCAAATCGCCGGGAGGCGGAGGGTCTGGAAACACCATATATTTT. This sequence encodes CASKSPGGGGSGNTIYF.

V usage is TRBV9 and J usage is TRBJ1-4, with 7 bases matching TRBD1. Germline values: CDR1 SGDLS, CDR2 YYNGEE. The V gene end was trimmed by 0 bases and the J gene end by 3 bases; junction bases not matched to a gene: 2. This CDR3 is 15 amino acids long. CDR3 DNA sequence: TGTGCCAGCAGCGTAGAGGGGGCCCCTAATGAAAAACTGTTTTTT. Its translation: CASSVEGAPNEKLFF. Looking up the rest from reference TRBV9 and TRBJ1-4 gives the full variable domain: DSGVTQTPKHLITATGQRVTLRCSPRSGDLSVYWYQQSLDQGLQFLIQYYNGEERAKGNILERFSAQQFPDLHSELNLSSLELGDSALYFCASSVEGAPNEKLFFGSGTQLSVL.

The chain recombines TRBV6-6 with TRBJ1-2; no reliable D call. This CDR3 spans 12 amino acids. The germline V and J ends were trimmed by 0 bases and 4 bases, with 3 bases remaining between them. Germline V CDR1 and CDR2: MNHNY, SVGAGI (reference sequence). CDR3 sequence reads: CASSYSRYGYTF. The CDR3 nucleotides are TGTGCCAGCAGTTACTCGCGCTATGGCTACACCTTC.

The V call is TRBV4-3, the J call TRBJ2-7; TRBD2 matches 7 bases. V trimming: 4 bases; J trimming: 1 base; junction bases outside the gene matches: 16. There are 18 residues in the CDR3. Per the germline V gene, CDR1 is LGHNA and CDR2 is YSLEER. The CDR3 loop reads CASSLNVGRTGGSYEQYF. CDR3 in DNA: TGCGCCAGCAGCCTTAACGTCGGACGGACGGGGGGATCCTACGAGCAGTACTTC.

The chain uses TRBV6-6 and TRBJ2-7; D unresolved. The CDR3 consists of 14 residues. V was shortened by 1 base and J by 2 bases, with 9 bases between the two germline ends. Germline CDR1 is MNHNY and CDR2 is SVGAGI (reference sequence). The CDR3 region is CASSYWQVTYEQYF. For the CDR3, the DNA is TGTGCCAGCAGTTACTGGCAGGTCACCTACGAGCAGTACTTC.

V is TRBV14 and J is TRBJ1-5; 7 bases match TRBD1. CDR1 and CDR2 from the germline V gene are SGHDN and FVKESK. CDR3 size: 15 residues. V was pared by 1 base and J by 2 bases, with 2 bases of the junction left unmatched. The CDR3 reads CASSQAGTGNQPQHF. The CDR3 DNA is TGTGCCAGCAGCCAAGCTGGGACAGGCAATCAGCCCCAGCATTTT.

The chain combines TRBV5-1 with TRBJ2-1; D is perhaps TRBD2 (5 bases). The CDR3 is 13 amino acids. Trimming shortened V by 3 bases and J by 8 bases, and 12 bases separated the two germline ends. Germline V gene sequence: CDR1 SGHRS, CDR2 YFSETQ. The CDR3 DNA sequence: TGCGCCAGCAGCTACCTAGCTTTGGATGAGCAGTTCTTC. Its translation is CASSYLALDEQFF.

This clone occurred once. This chain joins TRBV9 and TRBJ2-7, with 9 bases identical to TRBD1. Germline trimming cut 0 bases from V and 7 bases from J; bases unmatched to any gene: 8. The CDR3 length is 15 residues. Germline V CDR1 and CDR2: SGDLS, YYNGEE. CDR3 protein: CASSVGGTGPEEQYF. The DNA of the CDR3 is TGTGCCAGCAGCGTAGGCGGGACAGGGCCTGAAGAGCAGTACTTC.

This clone was seen just once. The V gene is TRBV9, the J gene TRBJ1-1, with D possibly TRBD1 on 5 matching bases. CDR3 length equals 16 residues. Trimming took 0 bases from V and 0 from J, leaving 12 bases between them. CDR1 is SGDLS, CDR2 YYNGEE, per germline. The chain's CDR3 is CASSVGRQGMNTEAFF. As DNA, the CDR3 is TGTGCCAGCAGCGTAGGGCGGCAGGGTATGAACACTGAAGCTTTCTTT. Full variable domain (rest looked up from reference TRBV9 and TRBJ1-1): DSGVTQTPKHLITATGQRVTLRCSPRSGDLSVYWYQQSLDQGLQFLIQYYNGEERAKGNILERFSAQQFPDLHSELNLSSLELGDSALYFCASSVGRQGMNTEAFFGQGTRLTVV.

This clone was recorded only once. The chain combines TRBV6-6 with TRBJ2-7; 9 bases align to TRBD2. In germline, CDR1 is MNHNY, CDR2 SVGAGI (reference sequence). The CDR3 is made up of 13 amino acids. V lost 6 bases, J lost 6 bases, and 6 bases stayed unmatched. DNA of the CDR3: TGTGCCAGCAGCAGTAGCGGGAGTCGCGAGCAGTACTTC. It is translated as CASSSSGSREQYF.

The chain couples TRBV19 to TRBJ2-5; 10 bases fit TRBD2. This CDR3 is 16 amino acids long. The V segment lost 3 bases and the J segment 3 bases; nucleotides outside the gene matches: 7. The germline gives CDR1 LNHDA, CDR2 SQIVND (reference sequence). CDR3 coding DNA: TGTGCCAGTAGTATCCTCCGGACTAGCGGAGAAGAGACCCAGTACTTC. This encodes CASSILRTSGEETQYF.

The gene calls are TRBV27 and TRBJ2-5; a weak D match, TRBD2 (6 bases). The J call could be wrong; TRBJ2-7 is a better fit for the DNA end. The CDR3 spans 15 residues. Germline V gene lookup returns CDR1 MNHEY and CDR2 SMNVEV (reference sequence). CDR3 sequence: CASRLTSGGSYEQYF. CDR3 bases: TGTGCCAGCAGACTGACTAGTGGAGGGTCCTACGAGCAGTACTTC.

The V and J genes are TRBV7-3 and TRBJ2-1, with 7 positions matching TRBD2. The junction had 16 bases not matched to a gene; V was cut back by 4 bases and J by 4 bases. The CDR3 consists of 18 residues. Germline CDR1 is SGHTA and CDR2 is FQGTGA. The CDR3 region is CASSSLSHFSGPYNEQFF. The CDR3 DNA reads as TGTGCCAGCAGCTCCCTCAGTCACTTTAGCGGGCCATACAATGAGCAGTTCTTC. The complete variable domain, with remaining parts taken from reference TRBV7-3 and TRBJ2-1, reads GAGVSQTPSNKVTEKGKYVELRCDPISGHTALYWYRQSLGQGPEFLIYFQGTGAADDSGLPNDRFFAVRPEGSVSTLKIQRTERGDSAVYLCASSSLSHFSGPYNEQFFGPGTRLTVL.

CDR3 sequence (DNA): TGTGCCAGCAGCTTAGAGTTAAGCGGGAGTTCCTACAATGAGCAGTTCTTC. Translation: CASSLELSGSSYNEQFF. The chain has TRBV7-2 and TRBJ2-1; the match to TRBD2 covers 8 bases. Germline V gene sequence: CDR1 SGHTA, CDR2 FQGNSA. This CDR3 spans 17 amino acids. The V and J ends lost 1 base and 1 base, in that order; junction bases with no gene match: 6.